This is a list of T cell receptor beta chains from one sample in a study of shared clonotypes between healthy human individuals. Repertoires were generated with immunoSEQ multiplex PCR, while TCRdb's copy carries only in-frame clones and drops some. The repertoire holds over 2 million clones, with roughly 95% as singletons. Sequenced input: naive CD4+ T cells sorted from blood. These receptors were taken from a man between 18 and 35 years old in good health. Both conserved end residues are part of each CDR3. The D gene is left open where the match is weak. Only some rows state a clone size, as once, few, many or a class for expanded clones.

cdr3_length: 15; j_call: TRBJ2-7; clone_size: -; v_call: TRBV10-3; d_call: -; cdr3_nt: TGTGCCATCAGTGACCGGTCAGGGGAGCCCTACGAGCAGTACTTC; cdr3_aa: CAISDRSGEPYEQYF
cdr3_length: 18; j_call: TRBJ2-7; clone_size: -; v_call: TRBV6-4; d_call: -; cdr3_nt: TGTGCCAGCAGTGACTTGGTGCCAGACTCACAGTCCCTCTACGAGCAGTACTTC; cdr3_aa: CASSDLVPDSQSLYEQYF
cdr3_length: 15; j_call: TRBJ2-7; clone_size: -; v_call: TRBV7-2; d_call: -; cdr3_nt: TGTGCCAGCAGCCAGCAGGCGGGAAGCTCCTACGAGCAGTACTTC; cdr3_aa: CASSQQAGSSYEQYF
cdr3_length: 14; j_call: TRBJ2-1; clone_size: -; v_call: TRBV5-8; d_call: -; cdr3_nt: TGTGCCAGCAGCTCAGGGACTGTCGGGGGTGAGCAGTTCTTC; cdr3_aa: CASSSGTVGGEQFF
cdr3_length: 16; j_call: TRBJ2-1; clone_size: -; v_call: TRBV7-2; d_call: -; cdr3_nt: TGTGCCAGCAGCTTAGCGCGGGACCCAACCTACAATGAGCAGTTCTTC; cdr3_aa: CASSLARDPTYNEQFF
cdr3_length: 18; j_call: TRBJ1-4; clone_size: -; v_call: TRBV10-3; d_call: -; cdr3_nt: TGTGCCATCAGTGAGTCTATATTACCGGGGTCAACTAATGAAAAACTGTTTTTT; cdr3_aa: CAISESILPGSTNEKLFF
cdr3_length: 19; j_call: TRBJ1-1; clone_size: -; v_call: TRBV2; d_call: TRBD1; cdr3_nt: TGTGCCAGCAGGCTGCCAGAGAAACAGGGGGCGAGGATGAACACTGAAGCTTTCTTT; cdr3_aa: CASRLPEKQGARMNTEAFF
cdr3_length: 13; j_call: TRBJ2-3; clone_size: -; v_call: TRBV6-4; d_call: -; cdr3_nt: TGTGCCAGCAGTTCCGGCCGGGGAGATACGCAGTATTTT; cdr3_aa: CASSSGRGDTQYF
cdr3_length: 13; j_call: TRBJ2-2; clone_size: -; v_call: TRBV6-1; d_call: -; cdr3_nt: TGTGCCAGCAGTGCCTCAGGGGCCGGGGAGCTGTTTTTT; cdr3_aa: CASSASGAGELFF
cdr3_length: 16; j_call: TRBJ1-2; clone_size: once; v_call: TRBV7-9; d_call: TRBD1; cdr3_nt: TGTGCCAGCAGCTTATGGACAGGGGGCGCCCAATTTGGCTACACCTTC; cdr3_aa: CASSLWTGGAQFGYTF
cdr3_length: 18; j_call: TRBJ2-4; clone_size: -; v_call: TRBV7-2; d_call: -; cdr3_nt: TGTGCCAGCAGCTCTCGGGGTGAAACAGGGAACCCCAAAAACATTCAGTACTTC; cdr3_aa: CASSSRGETGNPKNIQYF
cdr3_length: 16; j_call: TRBJ2-7; clone_size: -; v_call: TRBV7-9; d_call: TRBD2; cdr3_nt: TGTGCCAGCAGCTCCTCAAACCCGCTGGGAGGGAACGAGCAGTACTTC; cdr3_aa: CASSSSNPLGGNEQYF
cdr3_length: 14; j_call: TRBJ2-4; clone_size: -; v_call: TRBV6-5; d_call: -; cdr3_nt: TGTGCCAGCGCTAGGGCAGCCTCGGGAAACATTCAGTACTTC; cdr3_aa: CASARAASGNIQYF
cdr3_length: 16; j_call: TRBJ2-7; clone_size: -; v_call: TRBV4-3; d_call: -; cdr3_nt: TGCGCCAGCAGCCAAGACTGGGGCGCGGGCTCCTACGAGCAGTACTTC; cdr3_aa: CASSQDWGAGSYEQYF
cdr3_length: 16; j_call: TRBJ1-2; clone_size: -; v_call: TRBV15; d_call: -; cdr3_nt: TGTGCCACCAGCAGAGATCGCGGCAGTACTAACTATGGCTACACCTTC; cdr3_aa: CATSRDRGSTNYGYTF
cdr3_length: 15; j_call: TRBJ1-3; clone_size: -; v_call: TRBV27; d_call: -; cdr3_nt: TGTGCCAGCAGCAAGGGACTGAGCTCTGGAAACACCATATATTTT; cdr3_aa: CASSKGLSSGNTIYF
cdr3_length: 14; j_call: TRBJ1-4; clone_size: -; v_call: TRBV30; d_call: -; cdr3_nt: TGTGCCTGGAGTGTAGGTATAGTTAATGAAAAACTGTTTTTT; cdr3_aa: CAWSVGIVNEKLFF
cdr3_length: 12; j_call: TRBJ2-5; clone_size: -; v_call: TRBV30; d_call: TRBD1; cdr3_nt: TGTGCCTCGGACAGGGGACAAGAGACCCAGTACTTC; cdr3_aa: CASDRGQETQYF
cdr3_length: 15; j_call: TRBJ2-7; clone_size: once; v_call: TRBV9; d_call: TRBD2; cdr3_nt: TGTGCCAGCAGCCCCCGACTAGCGGGGGACTACGAGCAGTACTTC; cdr3_aa: CASSPRLAGDYEQYF
cdr3_length: 14; j_call: TRBJ2-3; clone_size: -; v_call: TRBV6-5; d_call: -; cdr3_nt: TGTGCCAGCAGTTACGGGTGGGGGTCAGATACGCAGTATTTT; cdr3_aa: CASSYGWGSDTQYF
cdr3_length: 15; j_call: TRBJ2-1; clone_size: -; v_call: TRBV29-1; d_call: -; cdr3_nt: TGCAGCGTTGAAGCCCCGGGACAATTCTACAATGAGCAGTTCTTC; cdr3_aa: CSVEAPGQFYNEQFF
cdr3_length: 15; j_call: TRBJ2-7; clone_size: -; v_call: TRBV6-5; d_call: -; cdr3_nt: TGTGCCAGCAGGACATTTAGCGTTGGGTTTGGCGAGCAGTACTTC; cdr3_aa: CASRTFSVGFGEQYF
cdr3_length: 14; j_call: TRBJ1-1; clone_size: -; v_call: TRBV7-8; d_call: TRBD1; cdr3_nt: TGTGCCAGTAAGCAGGGGGAGGTGAACACTGAAGCTTTCTTT; cdr3_aa: CASKQGEVNTEAFF
cdr3_length: 13; j_call: TRBJ1-1; clone_size: -; v_call: TRBV6-6; d_call: -; cdr3_nt: TGTGCCAGCAGTGCGGGACAGAACACTGAAGCTTTCTTT; cdr3_aa: CASSAGQNTEAFF
cdr3_length: 12; j_call: TRBJ2-7; clone_size: -; v_call: TRBV7-9; d_call: -; cdr3_nt: TGTGCCAGCAGCTTACAAAGCGGCGAGCAGTACTTC; cdr3_aa: CASSLQSGEQYF
cdr3_length: 17; j_call: TRBJ2-1; clone_size: once; v_call: TRBV30; d_call: TRBD2; cdr3_nt: TGTGCCTGGATGGTCGGGGTTAGCGGGACGGCCTGGAATGAGCAGTTCTTC; cdr3_aa: CAWMVGVSGTAWNEQFF